Listed here is a single TCR beta chain. Its target is unknown. The V gene end was trimmed by 8 bases and the J gene end by 9 bases; junction bases not matched to a gene: 7. CDR3 length: 13 amino acids. CDR1 and CDR2 from the germline V gene are LNHNV and YYDKDF (reference sequence). The sample belongs to a study of shared clonotypes between healthy human individuals. Study results and limitations: Sampling included only blood; tissue repertoires likely differ. The expectation was that sequencing depth would affect clonotype sharing among donors.

Positive CCR7 selection of CD45RO-negative cells yielded the naive CD8 cells, and terminally differentiated effector memory CD45RA+ cells were excluded. The donors, healthy adults who were HIV-negative, had experienced no recent acute infections or vaccinations. Authors' analysis steps: ImmunoSEQ output held junction-only sequences without quality scores, so filtering differed. Clones were sequenced by immunoSEQ multiplex PCR, and TCRdb holds only the in-frame ones, with some missing. For V, J and clone size, that table is used; D and trimming come from the DNA. The sample contains about 2.1 million clones, 93% of which appear only once.

The specimen was naive CD8+ T cells from PBMCs. The rearrangement joins TRBV15 to TRBJ2-4, with 10 bases identical to TRBD1. This clonotype was sampled from a man between 18 and 35 years old in good health. Some clones in this sample may be carry-over from other donors' samples. CDR3 sequence: CATSTGGWFIQYF. CDR3 nucleotides: TGTGCCACCTCGACAGGGGGCTGGTTCATTCAGTACTTC.